These 21 T cell receptor beta chains were sequenced from one sample in a study of T-cell memory formation after mild COVID-19. TCRdb re-called the 5' RACE reads through MiXCR, storing one row per CDR3 protein. The sample has 150,000 to 200,000 distinct CDR3 sequences, approximately 10% seen once. Material for sequencing was PBMCs or a T cell subset sorted from them (not recorded which). These receptors were collected from a man aged 18 to 35 who had mild COVID-19 (a few samples of this study predate the infection). Cell type and time point are not known.

CDR3 sequence reads: CASSRGGGDTQYF. Written as DNA, the CDR3 is TGTGCCAGCAGCCGGGGGGGGGGCGATACGCAGTATTTT. This rearrangement joins TRBV7-2 to TRBJ2-3; 8 nucleotides align to TRBD2. The CDR3 covers 13 residues. V gave up 5 bases and J gave up 6 bases; unmatched junction bases: 4. Germline CDR1 SGHTA, CDR2 FQGNSA.

The genes are TRBV5-1 and TRBJ1-1; perhaps TRBD1 as D (5 bases). The germline CDR1 and CDR2 sequences are SGHRS and YFSETQ. Trimming shortened V by 4 bases and J by 7 bases, and 20 bases separated the two germline ends. This CDR3 spans 15 amino acids. As DNA, the CDR3 is TGCGCCAGCAGCCCCGGGACGTGGGGCGGGAATGAAGCTTTCTTT. Its protein is CASSPGTWGGNEAFF. The full variable domain, rest sourced from reference TRBV5-1 and TRBJ1-1, is KAGVTQTPRYLIKTRGQQVTLSCSPISGHRSVSWYQQTPGQGLQFLFEYFSETQRNKGNFPGRFSGRQFSNSRSEMNVSTLELGDSALYLCASSPGTWGGNEAFFGQGTRLTVV.

The V and J genes are TRBV4-1 and TRBJ2-2, with 9 bases fitting TRBD1. The junction had 19 bases not matched to a gene; V was cut back by 4 bases and J by 1 base. The CDR3 covers 21 residues. CDR1 and CDR2 (germline): MGHRA, YSYEKL. The CDR3 reads CASSRWGVLRTGDLNTGELFF. DNA of the CDR3: TGCGCCAGCAGCCGCTGGGGGGTTCTTAGGACAGGGGATTTGAACACCGGGGAGCTGTTTTTT.

This clonotype was counted only a few times. V usage is TRBV12-3 or TRBV12-4 and J usage is TRBJ1-2, with D unresolved. The CDR3 extends over 13 amino acids. The ends were cut back, 5 bases at V and 8 bases at J, with 15 bases in the middle. For the CDR3, the DNA is TGTGCCAGCAGTCCGGCCCTCACCTACGGCTACACCTTC. Translating it yields CASSPALTYGYTF.

This clonotype was recorded at least ten times. The chain uses TRBV11-2 and TRBJ2-3, with D tentatively TRBD1 (5 bases). The CDR3 runs 15 residues. Germline assignment: CDR1 SGHAT and CDR2 FQNNGV. V was trimmed by 2 bases and J by 8 bases, leaving 17 bases between them. CDR3 in amino acids: CASSLSRTGLGTQYF. The CDR3 DNA follows: TGTGCCAGCAGCTTATCCCGAACAGGCCTGGGTACGCAGTATTTT.

This clonotype was observed a handful of times. This chain links TRBV10-3 with TRBJ1-4; 12 bases agree with TRBD1. Germline V lookup: CDR1 ENHRY, CDR2 SYGVKD. This CDR3 contains 15 residues. V dropped 6 bases and J dropped 9; count of bases not matched to a gene: 8. Here the CDR3 reads CAIRPTGTGGQKLFF. The CDR3 DNA is TGTGCCATCAGACCAACCGGGACAGGGGGCCAAAAACTGTTTTTT.

The gene calls are TRBV4-2 and TRBJ2-3; D perhaps matches TRBD1 (6 bases). Deletions cut 0 bases from V and 0 bases from J, with 10 bases between. Germline loops: CDR1 LGHNA, CDR2 YNFKEQ. CDR3 size: 16 residues. The CDR3 loop reads CASSQDVGASTDTQYF. Written as DNA, the CDR3 is TGTGCCAGCAGCCAAGATGTGGGGGCTAGCACAGATACGCAGTATTTT.

The chain uses TRBV2 and TRBJ1-5; a weak D match, TRBD1 (6 bases). The CDR3 extends over 14 amino acids. V lost 7 bases and J 4 bases, leaving 14 bases between the germline ends. CDR1 and CDR2 (germline): SNHLY, FYNNEI. CDR3 sequence: CASTRSGANQPQHF. CDR3 DNA sequence: TGTGCCAGCACGAGGTCAGGGGCAAATCAGCCCCAGCATTTT.

This clonotype was seen a handful of times. The V call is TRBV3-1, the J call TRBJ2-3, with D possibly matching TRBD1 (5 bases). The CDR3 runs 16 residues. Trimming shortened V by 4 bases and J by 1 base, and 15 bases separated the two germline ends. Germline V gene lookup returns CDR1 LGHDT and CDR2 YNNKEL (reference sequence). CDR3 nucleotides: TGTGCCAGCAGCCTGAAGGGGCCTCTTCGCACAGATACGCAGTATTTT. Translated: CASSLKGPLRTDTQYF.

The chain couples TRBV18 to TRBJ2-3, with D hard to call. Deletions cut 2 bases from V and 5 bases from J, with 8 bases between. The CDR3 contains 13 residues. Germline CDR1 and CDR2: KGHSH and LQKENI. The CDR3 DNA reads as TGTGCCAGCTCACCAGAGTGGGGAGATACGCAGTATTTT. Its translation: CASSPEWGDTQYF.

The table lists this clonotype with many counts. This chain uses TRBV5-1 with TRBJ2-6, with a possible D match to TRBD1 (5 bases). CDR3 size: 14 residues. Germline CDR1 SGHRS, CDR2 YFSETQ. The germline V and J ends were trimmed by 7 bases and 0 bases, with 8 bases remaining between them. The CDR3 bases are TGCGCCAGCGACAGCGACTCTGGGGCCAACGTCCTGACTTTC. As protein: CASDSDSGANVLTF. Full variable domain (rest looked up from reference TRBV5-1 and TRBJ2-6): KAGVTQTPRYLIKTRGQQVTLSCSPISGHRSVSWYQQTPGQGLQFLFEYFSETQRNKGNFPGRFSGRQFSNSRSEMNVSTLELGDSALYLCASDSDSGANVLTFGAGSRLTVL.

This clonotype was counted between two and nine times. CDR3 DNA sequence: TGTGCCAGCAGAATCGGGGGTGGGGCAGATACGCAGTATTTT. This gives the protein CASRIGGGADTQYF. This rearrangement joins TRBV11-2 to TRBJ2-3; a possible D gene is TRBD2 (6 bases). V lost 6 bases, J lost 4 bases, and 14 bases lay in between. Germline lookup yields CDR1 SGHAT and CDR2 FQNNGV. There are 14 residues in the CDR3.

The table lists this clonotype with a few counts. The CDR3, as DNA: TGCGCCAGCAGTTACCAGGGAAGCTCCTACAATGAGCAGTTCTTC. This encodes CASSYQGSSYNEQFF. V and J are TRBV5-1 and TRBJ2-1; D possibly corresponds to TRBD1 (5 bases). The germline V and J ends were trimmed by 5 bases and 0 bases, with 12 bases remaining between them. Germline CDR1 reads SGHRS; CDR2 reads YFSETQ. The CDR3 has 15 amino acids.

V is TRBV4-2 and J is TRBJ2-1; 10 bases align to TRBD2. This CDR3 has 16 residues. The germline CDR1 and CDR2 sequences are LGHNA and YNFKEQ. V lost 5 bases, J lost 5 bases, and 9 bases stayed unmatched. CDR3 nucleotide sequence: TGTGCCAGCAGCACCGGTCCTAGCGGGGGCCACAATGAGCAGTTCTTC. The encoded protein is CASSTGPSGGHNEQFF.

This chain connects TRBV5-1 to TRBJ2-5, with 7 bases that match TRBD1. The germline gives CDR1 SGHRS, CDR2 YFSETQ. There are 15 residues in the CDR3. Germline trimming cut 2 bases from V and 2 bases from J; bases unmatched to any gene: 6. CDR3 loop: CASSFGPGGQETQYF. As DNA, the CDR3 is TGCGCCAGCAGCTTTGGGCCAGGGGGACAAGAGACCCAGTACTTC.

This sequence joins TRBV11-2 and TRBJ2-5, with 8 bases matching TRBD2. Per the germline V gene, CDR1 is SGHAT and CDR2 is FQNNGV. There are 14 residues in the CDR3. With 3 bases clipped from V and 5 bases from J, the junction kept 5 bases outside the gene matches. The CDR3 reads CASSFIPGGETQYF. The CDR3, as DNA: TGTGCCAGCAGCTTCATTCCGGGAGGGGAGACCCAGTACTTC.

The sample holds a few counts of this clonotype. The V and J genes are TRBV7-2 and TRBJ1-2; D may be TRBD1 (5 bases). Germline-derived CDR1 and CDR2 are SGHTA and FQGNSA. CDR3 length equals 13 residues. V lost 4 bases and J lost 5, with 11 bases in between. The CDR3 protein is CASSWGLKYGYTF. As DNA, the CDR3 is TGTGCCAGCAGCTGGGGCCTTAAGTATGGCTACACCTTC.

The gene calls are TRBV20-1 and TRBJ2-5, with D tentatively TRBD1 (5 bases). Trimming took 6 bases from V and 5 from J, leaving 19 bases between them. Per germline, CDR1 DFQATT and CDR2 SNEGSKA (reference sequence). The CDR3 extends over 14 amino acids. The chain's CDR3 is CSASTVKGSETQYF. CDR3 DNA sequence: TGCAGTGCATCGACAGTTAAAGGATCGGAGACCCAGTACTTC.

This clonotype has just a few counts. The V gene is TRBV10-1, the J gene TRBJ2-2; a weak D match, TRBD2 (5 bases). Trimming cost V 6 bases and J 3 bases, with 11 bases left between them. Germline V gene lookup returns CDR1 WNHNN and CDR2 SYGVQD (reference sequence). The CDR3 extends over 14 amino acids. The DNA of the CDR3 is TGCGCCAGCAGGTCCGTGCGGGACACCGGGGAGCTGTTTTTT. It translates to CASRSVRDTGELFF.

Many counts were recorded for this clonotype. The chain has TRBV20-1 and TRBJ1-4, with D unclear. V lost 3 bases and J lost 5, with 13 bases in between. CDR1 DFQATT and CDR2 SNEGSKA come from the germline V gene (reference sequence). There are 14 residues in the CDR3. CDR3 nucleotide sequence: TGCAGTGCTAGTTTGGCCCGGGAGAATGAAAAACTGTTTTTT. Translation gives CSASLARENEKLFF.

This chain joins TRBV28 and TRBJ2-3, with 8 bases aligning to TRBD1. The CDR3 totals 14 residues. Germline V gene sequence: CDR1 MDHEN, CDR2 SYDVKM. J gave up 4 bases and V 7 bases, and 7 bases lay outside the gene matches. The CDR3, as DNA: TGTGCCAGCACTGGGGACAGGACGCCAGATACGCAGTATTTT. This translates into CASTGDRTPDTQYF.